This T cell receptor (beta chain) stems from a study of T cells in Graves' hyperthyroidism and ophthalmopathy. Study-level points and caveats: Peripheral blood also featured most of the thyroid clonotypes expanded above 0.001.

From germline, CDR1 is DFQATT and CDR2 SNEGSKA (reference sequence). The CDR3 totals 13 residues. V was pared by 5 bases and J by 3 bases, with 4 bases of the junction left unmatched. This clonotype was seen many times. Its specificity is unknown. Template material for amplifying TCR beta CDR3 regions consisted of RNA transcripts. An initial round of RT-PCR targeting the TCR CDR3 relied on the HTBI primer set. MiXCR, applied by TCRdb to the multiplex PCR reads, yields one record per CDR3 protein. The repertoire consists of fewer than 800,000 distinct CDR3 sequences, with 16% occurring once and the leading ten covering under 9.5%.

This TCR was sampled from a man aged 18 to 35 with Graves' hyperthyroidism. Sequenced material: blood. The gene calls are TRBV20-1 and TRBJ1-2, with 9 positions matching TRBD1. CDR3 region: CSARTGVDYGYTF. Here the CDR3 DNA reads TGCAGTGCTCGGACAGGGGTCGACTATGGCTACACCTTC.